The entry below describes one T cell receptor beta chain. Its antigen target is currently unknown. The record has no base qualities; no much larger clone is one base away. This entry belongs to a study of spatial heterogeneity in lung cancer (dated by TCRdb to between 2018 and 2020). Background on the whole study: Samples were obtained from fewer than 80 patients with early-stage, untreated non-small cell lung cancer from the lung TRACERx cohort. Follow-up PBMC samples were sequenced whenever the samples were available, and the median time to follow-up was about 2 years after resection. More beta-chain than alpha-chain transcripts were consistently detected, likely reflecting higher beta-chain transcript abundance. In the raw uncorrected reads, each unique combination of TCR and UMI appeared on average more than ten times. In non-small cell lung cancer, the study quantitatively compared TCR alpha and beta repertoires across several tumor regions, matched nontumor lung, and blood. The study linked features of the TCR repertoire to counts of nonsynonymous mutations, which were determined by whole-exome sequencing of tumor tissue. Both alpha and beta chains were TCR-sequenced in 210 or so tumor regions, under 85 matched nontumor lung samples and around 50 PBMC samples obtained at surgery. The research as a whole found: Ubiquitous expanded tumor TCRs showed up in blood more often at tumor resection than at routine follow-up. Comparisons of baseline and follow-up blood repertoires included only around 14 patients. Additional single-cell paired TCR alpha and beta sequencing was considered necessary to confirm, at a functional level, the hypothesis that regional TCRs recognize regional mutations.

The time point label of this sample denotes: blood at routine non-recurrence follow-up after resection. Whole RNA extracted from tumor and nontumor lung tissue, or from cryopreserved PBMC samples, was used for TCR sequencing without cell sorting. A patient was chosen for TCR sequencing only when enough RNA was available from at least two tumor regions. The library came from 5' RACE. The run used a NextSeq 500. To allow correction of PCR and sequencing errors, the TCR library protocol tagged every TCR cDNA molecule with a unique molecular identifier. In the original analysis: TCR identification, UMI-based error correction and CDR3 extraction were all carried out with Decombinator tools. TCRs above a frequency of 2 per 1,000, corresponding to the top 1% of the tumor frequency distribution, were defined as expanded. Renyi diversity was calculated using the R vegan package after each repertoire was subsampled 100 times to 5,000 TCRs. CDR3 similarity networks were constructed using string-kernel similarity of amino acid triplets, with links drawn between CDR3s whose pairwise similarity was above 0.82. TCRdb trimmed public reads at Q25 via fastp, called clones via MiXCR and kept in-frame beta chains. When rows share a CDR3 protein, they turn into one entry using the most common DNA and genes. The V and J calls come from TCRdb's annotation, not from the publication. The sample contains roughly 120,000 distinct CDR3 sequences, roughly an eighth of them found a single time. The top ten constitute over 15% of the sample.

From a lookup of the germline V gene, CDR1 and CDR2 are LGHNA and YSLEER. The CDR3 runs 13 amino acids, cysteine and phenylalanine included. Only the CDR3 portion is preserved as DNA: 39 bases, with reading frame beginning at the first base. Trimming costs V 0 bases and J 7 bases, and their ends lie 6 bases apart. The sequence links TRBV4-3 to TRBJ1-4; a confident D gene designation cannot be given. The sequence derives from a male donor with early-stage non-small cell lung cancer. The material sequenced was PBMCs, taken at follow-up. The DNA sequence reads TGCGCCAGCAGCCAAGAGACATTTGAAAAACTGTTTTTT. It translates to CASSQETFEKLFF.